This TCR beta chain derives from a study of blood T cell repertoires in COVID-19. Study overall: Sample material is recorded as cDNA or gDNA derived from T cells, B-cell-depleted T cells, or PBMCs.

How the authors handled the data: Amplification of reference gene primers was used by the study to estimate nucleated cell counts. Profiling relied on immunoSEQ multiplex PCR, and the TCRdb table lists in-frame clones only, not all of them. The V and J calls and clone size are taken from that table; D and trimming were inferred from the DNA. The data hold almost 350,000 clones, with more than 70% observed a single time. Everyone who took part was 18 to 89 years old, and they came from about two dozen US areas. Assignment of participants to cohorts was predicated upon participant-reported clinical history. The sequence derives from a woman in her thirties who had been exposed to COVID-19. Material for sequencing was PBMCs or T cells enriched from blood (not recorded which).

As DNA, the CDR3 is TGTGCCATCAGTGAGTTAGCGGGAGGATTAGAGACCCAGTACTTC. It codes for CAISELAGGLETQYF. The genes are TRBV10-3 and TRBJ2-5; 10 nucleotides align to TRBD2. Germline assignment: CDR1 ENHRY and CDR2 SYGVKD. This CDR3 region has 15 residues. V lost 1 base to trimming and J lost 4 bases; unmatched junction nucleotides: 3.